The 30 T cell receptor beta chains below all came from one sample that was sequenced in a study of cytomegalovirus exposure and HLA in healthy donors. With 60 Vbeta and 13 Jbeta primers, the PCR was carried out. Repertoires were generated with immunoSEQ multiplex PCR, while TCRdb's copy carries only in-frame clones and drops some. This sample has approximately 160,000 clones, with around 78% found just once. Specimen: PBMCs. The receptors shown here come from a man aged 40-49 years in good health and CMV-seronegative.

The DNA of the CDR3 is TGCGCCAGCAGCTTTAGGACAGGGGACGAGCAGTACGTC. It codes for CASSFRTGDEQYV. The chain joins TRBV5-1 to TRBJ2-7, with 9 bases fitting TRBD1. The CDR3 sequence is 13 residues long. Trimming took 2 bases from V and 5 from J; bases not matched to a gene: 2. Germline CDR1 is SGHRS and CDR2 is YFSETQ.

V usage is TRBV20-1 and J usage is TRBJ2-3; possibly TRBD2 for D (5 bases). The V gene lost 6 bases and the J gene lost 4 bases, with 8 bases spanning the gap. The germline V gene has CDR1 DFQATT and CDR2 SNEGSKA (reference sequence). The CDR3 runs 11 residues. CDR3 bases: TGCAGTGCCCTTAGCGCAGATACGCAGTATTTT. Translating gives CSALSADTQYF.

CDR3 DNA sequence: TGTGCCAGCACCTGGGGGACAGGCATCCAGAAACTGTTTTTT. The encoded protein is CASTWGTGIQKLFF. The chain links TRBV28 to TRBJ1-4; 8 nucleotides line up with TRBD1. The V gene's germline CDR1 is MDHEN and CDR2 SYDVKM. This CDR3 contains 14 residues. V shed 7 bases and J 11 bases; nucleotides not matched to a gene: 12.

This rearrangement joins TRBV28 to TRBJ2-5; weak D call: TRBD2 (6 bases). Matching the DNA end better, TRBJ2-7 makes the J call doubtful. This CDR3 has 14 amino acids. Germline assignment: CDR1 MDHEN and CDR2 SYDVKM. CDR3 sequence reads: CASSFSGPSYEQYF. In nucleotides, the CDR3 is TGTGCCAGCAGTTTTAGCGGACCCTCCTACGAGCAGTACTTC.

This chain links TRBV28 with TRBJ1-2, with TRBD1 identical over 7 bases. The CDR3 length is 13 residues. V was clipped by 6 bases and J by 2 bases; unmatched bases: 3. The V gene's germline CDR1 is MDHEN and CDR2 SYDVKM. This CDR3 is CASRQGSNYGYTF. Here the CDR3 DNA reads TGTGCCAGCAGACAGGGGTCGAACTATGGCTACACCTTC.

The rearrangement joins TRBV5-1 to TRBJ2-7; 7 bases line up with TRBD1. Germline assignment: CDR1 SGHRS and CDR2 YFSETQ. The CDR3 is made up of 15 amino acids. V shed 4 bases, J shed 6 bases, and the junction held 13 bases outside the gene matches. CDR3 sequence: CASSRRQGSSLEQYF. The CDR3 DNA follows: TGCGCCAGCAGCCGCCGACAGGGATCTTCGCTCGAGCAGTACTTC.

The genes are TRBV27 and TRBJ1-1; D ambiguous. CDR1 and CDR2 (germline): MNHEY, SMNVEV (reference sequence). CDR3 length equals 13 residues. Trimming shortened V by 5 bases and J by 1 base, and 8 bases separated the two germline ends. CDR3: CASSKIQNTEAFF. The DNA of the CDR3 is TGTGCCAGCAGTAAGATACAGAACACTGAAGCTTTCTTT.

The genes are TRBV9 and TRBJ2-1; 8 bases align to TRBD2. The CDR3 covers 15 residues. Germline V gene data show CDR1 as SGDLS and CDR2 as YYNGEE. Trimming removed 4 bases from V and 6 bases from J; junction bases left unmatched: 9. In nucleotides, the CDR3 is TGTGCCAGCAGCCCGGGGTCGGGAGGGCTCAATGAGCAGTTCTTC. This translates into CASSPGSGGLNEQFF.

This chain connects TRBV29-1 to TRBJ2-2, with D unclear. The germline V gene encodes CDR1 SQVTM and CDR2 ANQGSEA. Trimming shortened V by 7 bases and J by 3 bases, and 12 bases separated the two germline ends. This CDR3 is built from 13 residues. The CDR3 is CSGRLKDTGELFF. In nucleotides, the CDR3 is TGCAGCGGCCGACTTAAGGACACCGGGGAGCTGTTTTTT.

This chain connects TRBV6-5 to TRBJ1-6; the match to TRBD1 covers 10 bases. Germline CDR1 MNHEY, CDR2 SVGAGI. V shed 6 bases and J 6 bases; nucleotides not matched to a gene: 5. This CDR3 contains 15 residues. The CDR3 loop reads CASSPGTGVNSPLHF. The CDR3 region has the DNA TGTGCCAGCAGCCCCGGGACAGGGGTTAATTCACCCCTCCACTTT.

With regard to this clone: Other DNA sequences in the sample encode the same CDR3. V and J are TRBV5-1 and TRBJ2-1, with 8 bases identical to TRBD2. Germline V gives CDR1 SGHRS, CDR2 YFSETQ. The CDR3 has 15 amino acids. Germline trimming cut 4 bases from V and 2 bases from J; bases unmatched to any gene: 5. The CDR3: CASSLGLAAYNEQFF. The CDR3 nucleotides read TGCGCCAGCAGCCTCGGACTAGCAGCCTACAATGAGCAGTTCTTC.

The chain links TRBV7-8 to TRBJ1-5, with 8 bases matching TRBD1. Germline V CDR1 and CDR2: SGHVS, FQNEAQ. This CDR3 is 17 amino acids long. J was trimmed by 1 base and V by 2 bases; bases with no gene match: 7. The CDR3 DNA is TGTGCCAGCAGCTTATATCAGGGGGCTCTAAGCAATCAGCCCCAGCATTTT. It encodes CASSLYQGALSNQPQHF.

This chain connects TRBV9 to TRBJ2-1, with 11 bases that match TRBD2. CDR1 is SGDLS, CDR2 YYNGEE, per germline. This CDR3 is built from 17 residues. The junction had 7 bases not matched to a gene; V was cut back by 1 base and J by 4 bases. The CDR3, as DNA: TGTGCCAGCAGCGTATCAACCGGGACTAGCGGATACAATGAGCAGTTCTTC. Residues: CASSVSTGTSGYNEQFF.

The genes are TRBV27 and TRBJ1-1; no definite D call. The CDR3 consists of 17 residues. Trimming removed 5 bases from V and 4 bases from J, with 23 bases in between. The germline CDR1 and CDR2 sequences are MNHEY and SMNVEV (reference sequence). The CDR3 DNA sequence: TGTGCCAGCAGTCCCCGAGGTCTGTTAGAGGGAACCACTGAAGCTTTCTTT. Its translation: CASSPRGLLEGTTEAFF.

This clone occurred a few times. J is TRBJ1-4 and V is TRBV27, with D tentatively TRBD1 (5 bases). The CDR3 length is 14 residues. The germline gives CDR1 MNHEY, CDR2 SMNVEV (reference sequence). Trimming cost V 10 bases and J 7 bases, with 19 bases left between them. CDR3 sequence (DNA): TGTGCCACCGGGCGCTGGGGGGAGAGTGAAAAACTGTTTTTT. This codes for CATGRWGESEKLFF.

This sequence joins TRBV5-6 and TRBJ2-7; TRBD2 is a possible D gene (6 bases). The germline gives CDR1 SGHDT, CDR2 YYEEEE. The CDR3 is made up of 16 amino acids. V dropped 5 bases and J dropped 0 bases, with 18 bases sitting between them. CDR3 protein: CASSPNPSESSYEQYF. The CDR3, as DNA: TGTGCCAGCAGTCCAAACCCTAGCGAGAGCTCCTACGAGCAGTACTTC.

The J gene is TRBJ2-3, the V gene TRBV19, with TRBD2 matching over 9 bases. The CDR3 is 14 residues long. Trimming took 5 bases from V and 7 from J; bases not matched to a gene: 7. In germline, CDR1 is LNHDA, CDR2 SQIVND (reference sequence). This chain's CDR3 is CASSETSGVYTQYF. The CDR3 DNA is TGTGCCAGTAGTGAGACTAGCGGTGTGTATACGCAGTATTTT.

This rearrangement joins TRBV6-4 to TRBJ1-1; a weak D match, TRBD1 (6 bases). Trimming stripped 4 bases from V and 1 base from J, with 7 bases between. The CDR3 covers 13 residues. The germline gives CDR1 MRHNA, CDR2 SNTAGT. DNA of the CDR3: TGTGCCAGCAGTGTGACAGGGAACACTGAAGCTTTCTTT. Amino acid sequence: CASSVTGNTEAFF.

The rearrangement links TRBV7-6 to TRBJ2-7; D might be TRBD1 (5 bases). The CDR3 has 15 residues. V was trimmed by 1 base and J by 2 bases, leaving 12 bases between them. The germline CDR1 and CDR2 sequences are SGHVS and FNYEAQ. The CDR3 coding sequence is TGTGCCAGCAGCTTAGGGTCCGACAGAACCTACGAGCAGTACTTC. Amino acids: CASSLGSDRTYEQYF.

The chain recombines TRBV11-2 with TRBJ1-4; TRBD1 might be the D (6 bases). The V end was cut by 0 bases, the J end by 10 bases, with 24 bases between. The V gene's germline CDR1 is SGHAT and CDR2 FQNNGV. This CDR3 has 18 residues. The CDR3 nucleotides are TGTGCCAGCAGCTTAGATCTAAGGGGGGGGATGCGGAGCGCAAAACTGTTTTTT. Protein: CASSLDLRGGMRSAKLFF.

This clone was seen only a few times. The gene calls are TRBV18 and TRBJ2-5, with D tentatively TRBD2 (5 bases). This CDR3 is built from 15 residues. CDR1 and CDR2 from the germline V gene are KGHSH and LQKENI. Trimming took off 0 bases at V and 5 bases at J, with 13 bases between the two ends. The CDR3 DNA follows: TGTGCCAGCTCACCACCGGTAGAGGAGGCTGAGACCCAGTACTTC. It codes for CASSPPVEEAETQYF. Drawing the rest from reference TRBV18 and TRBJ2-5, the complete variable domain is NAGVMQNPRHLVRRRGQEARLRCSPMKGHSHVYWYRQLPEEGLKFMVYLQKENIIDESGMPKERFSAEFPKEGPSILRIQQVVRGDSAAYFCASSPPVEEAETQYFGPGTRLLVL.

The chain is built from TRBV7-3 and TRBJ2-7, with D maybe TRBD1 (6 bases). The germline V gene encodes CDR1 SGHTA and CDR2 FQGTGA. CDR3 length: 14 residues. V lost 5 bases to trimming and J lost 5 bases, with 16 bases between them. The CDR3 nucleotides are TGTGCCAGCAGCCTACAGGGACAAGGGGACGAGCAGTACTTC. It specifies CASSLQGQGDEQYF.

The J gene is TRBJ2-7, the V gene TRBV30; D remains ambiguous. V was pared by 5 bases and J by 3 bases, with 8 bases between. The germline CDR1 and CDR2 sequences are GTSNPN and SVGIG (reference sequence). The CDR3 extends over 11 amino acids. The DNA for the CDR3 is TGTGCCTGGGTTAGTGACTACGAGCAGTACTTC. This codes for CAWVSDYEQYF.

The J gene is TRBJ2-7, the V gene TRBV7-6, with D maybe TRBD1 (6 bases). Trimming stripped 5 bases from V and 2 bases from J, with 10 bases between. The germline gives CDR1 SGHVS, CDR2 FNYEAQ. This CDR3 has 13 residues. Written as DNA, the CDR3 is TGTGCCAGCAGCCCACAGGGCCCCTACGAGCAGTACTTC. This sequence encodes CASSPQGPYEQYF.

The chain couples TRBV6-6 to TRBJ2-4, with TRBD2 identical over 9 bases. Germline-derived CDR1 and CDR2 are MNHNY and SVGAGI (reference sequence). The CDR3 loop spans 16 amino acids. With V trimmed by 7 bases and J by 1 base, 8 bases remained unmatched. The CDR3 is CASTLSGSIAKNIQYF. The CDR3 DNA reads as TGTGCCAGCACGCTTAGCGGGAGCATCGCCAAAAACATTCAGTACTTC.

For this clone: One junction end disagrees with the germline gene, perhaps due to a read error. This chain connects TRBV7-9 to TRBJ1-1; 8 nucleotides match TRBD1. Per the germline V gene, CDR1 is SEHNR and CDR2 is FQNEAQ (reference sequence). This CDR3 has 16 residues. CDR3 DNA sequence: TGTTCCAGCAGCCCGGGCAGGGGGCAAAGTTTCAGTGAAGCTTTCTTT. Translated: CSSSPGRGQSFSEAFF.

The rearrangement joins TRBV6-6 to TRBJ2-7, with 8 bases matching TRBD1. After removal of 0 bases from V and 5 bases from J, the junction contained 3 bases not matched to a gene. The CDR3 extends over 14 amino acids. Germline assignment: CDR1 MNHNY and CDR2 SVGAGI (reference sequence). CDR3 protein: CASSYSPGGDEQYF. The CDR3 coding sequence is TGTGCCAGCAGTTACTCTCCAGGGGGCGACGAGCAGTACTTC.

CDR3 bases: TGTGCCACCCTCCGGTTGAACTATGGCTACACCTTC. Translated, it gives CATLRLNYGYTF. V gene TRBV28 combines with J gene TRBJ1-2; D not certain. V lost 10 bases to trimming and J lost 2 bases, with 11 bases between them. Looked up from germline, CDR1 is MDHEN and CDR2 is SYDVKM. This CDR3 spans 12 amino acids.

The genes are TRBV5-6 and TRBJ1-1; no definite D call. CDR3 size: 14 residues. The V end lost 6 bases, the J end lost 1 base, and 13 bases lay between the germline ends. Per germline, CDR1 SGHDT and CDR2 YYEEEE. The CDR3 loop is CASNPPSGNTEAFF. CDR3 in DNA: TGTGCCAGCAACCCTCCCTCCGGGAACACTGAAGCTTTCTTT.

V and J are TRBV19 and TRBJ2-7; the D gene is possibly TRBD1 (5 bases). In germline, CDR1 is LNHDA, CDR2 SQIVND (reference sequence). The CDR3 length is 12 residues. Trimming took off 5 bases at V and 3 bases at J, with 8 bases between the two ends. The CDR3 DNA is TGTGCCAGTAGTCCAACAGGCTACGAGCAGTACTTC. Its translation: CASSPTGYEQYF.